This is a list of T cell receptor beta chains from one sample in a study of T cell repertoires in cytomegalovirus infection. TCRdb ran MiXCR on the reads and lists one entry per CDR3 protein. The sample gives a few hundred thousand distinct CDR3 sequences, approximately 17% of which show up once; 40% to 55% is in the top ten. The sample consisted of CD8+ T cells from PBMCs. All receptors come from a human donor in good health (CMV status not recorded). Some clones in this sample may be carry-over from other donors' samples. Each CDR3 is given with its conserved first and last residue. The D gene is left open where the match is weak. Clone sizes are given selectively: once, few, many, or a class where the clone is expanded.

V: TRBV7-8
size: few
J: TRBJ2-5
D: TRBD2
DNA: TGTGCCAGCAGCAGCTTAGCGGGGGGGCAGTCCGCGGCCCAGTACTTC
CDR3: CASSSLAGGQSAAQYF

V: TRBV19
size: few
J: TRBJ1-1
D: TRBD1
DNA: TGTGCCAGTAGTTATAGGACAGGGGGAACTGAAGCTTTCTTT
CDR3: CASSYRTGGTEAFF

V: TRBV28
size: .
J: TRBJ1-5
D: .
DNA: TGTGCCAGCACACCAGAGCCGAAAGAGCCCCAGCATTTT
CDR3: CASTPEPKEPQHF

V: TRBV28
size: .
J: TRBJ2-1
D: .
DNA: TGTGCCAGCAGTTTAGGGGCCTGGCAGTTCTTC
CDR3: CASSLGAWQFF

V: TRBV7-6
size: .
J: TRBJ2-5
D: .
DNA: TGTGCCAGCAGCTTAGCGCTAATCCAAGAGACCCAGTACTTC
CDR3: CASSLALIQETQYF

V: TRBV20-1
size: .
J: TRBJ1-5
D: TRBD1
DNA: TGCAGTGCTCGGATACAGGGGATGGTCTATGACAATCAGCCCCAGCATTTT
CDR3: CSARIQGMVYDNQPQHF

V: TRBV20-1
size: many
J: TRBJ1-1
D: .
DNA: TGCAGTGCTTACCTTGAAGCCTTGAACACTGAAGCTTTCTTT
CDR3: CSAYLEALNTEAFF

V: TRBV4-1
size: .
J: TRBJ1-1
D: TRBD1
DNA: TGCGCCAGCAGCCAGATAACCGGGACAGGGTTGAACACTGAAGCTTTCTTT
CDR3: CASSQITGTGLNTEAFF

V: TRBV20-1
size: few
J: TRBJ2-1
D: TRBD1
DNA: TGCAGTGCTGAGTTAGACAGGGTAGGTGATGAGCAGTTCTTC
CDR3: CSAELDRVGDEQFF

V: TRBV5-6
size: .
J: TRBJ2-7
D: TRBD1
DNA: TGTGCCAGCAGCTTGGCAGGGGGCTCCCTTTACTACGAGCAGTACTTC
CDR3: CASSLAGGSLYYEQYF

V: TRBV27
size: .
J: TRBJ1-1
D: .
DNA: TGTGCCAGCAGTCCGCGTACAGGAGAACAAGCTTTCTTT
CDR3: CASSPRTGEQAFF

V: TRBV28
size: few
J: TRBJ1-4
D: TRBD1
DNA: TGTGCCAGCAGTATGCACCGGGACAGGGTAGAAAAACTGTTTTTT
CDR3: CASSMHRDRVEKLFF

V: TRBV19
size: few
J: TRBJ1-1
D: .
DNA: TGTGCCAGTAGTGCAAGCAGGGCAACTGAAGCTTTCTTT
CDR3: CASSASRATEAFF

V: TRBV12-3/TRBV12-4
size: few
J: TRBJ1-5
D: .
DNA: TGTGCCAGCAGTTGGGACACGAATCAGCCCCAGCATTTT
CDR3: CASSWDTNQPQHF